The clone carrying this TCR beta chain was counted a few times. These data come from a study of blood T cell repertoires in COVID-19. For the study at large: The United States, Italy and Spain provided the acute and convalescent COVID-19 samples.

The length of the CDR3 is 17 residues. J lost 2 bases, V lost 0 bases, and 8 bases had no gene match. Germline V gene lookup returns CDR1 SGHRS and CDR2 YFSETQ. Original methodology: Researchers report that nucleated cell counts were estimated from reference gene primer amplification. Sequencing used immunoSEQ multiplex PCR; TCRdb keeps in-frame clones, though not all of them. For V, J and clone size, that table is used; D and trimming come from the DNA. The sample consists of about 100,000 clones, around 90% of them appearing once. This clonotype originated in a man at least 80 years old with acute or convalescent COVID-19. The chain carries TRBV5-1 and TRBJ2-5; the match to TRBD1 covers 9 bases. The sample taken for sequencing was peripheral blood. CDR3 sequence reads: CASSLAGTGMGQETQYF. The DNA for the CDR3 is TGCGCCAGCAGCTTGGCGGGGACAGGGATGGGGCAAGAGACCCAGTACTTC.